The entry below gives a single T cell receptor beta chain sequence along with its context. J gave up 6 bases and V 7 bases, and 4 bases lay outside the gene matches. CDR3 length: 12 residues. Germline V CDR1 and CDR2: SNHLY, FYNNEI. This specimen comes from a study of blood T cell repertoires in COVID-19. Study overall: Researchers got acute and convalescent COVID-19 samples from the United States, Italy and Spain. In each case, the material was cDNA or gDNA derived from T cells, B-cell-depleted T cells, or PBMCs.

The method was immunoSEQ multiplex PCR; TCRdb's version includes in-frame clones alone and lacks a portion of them. This table has approximately 140,000 clones, more than 75% appearing once. The chain links TRBV2 to TRBJ1-2; TRBD1 matches at 8 bases. The clonotype was recovered from a human donor with acute or convalescent COVID-19. The donor label of this sample is uncertain. Sequencing was performed on peripheral blood. Written as DNA, the CDR3 is TGTGCCAGCAATAGACAGGGGAATGGCTACACCTTC. It encodes CASNRQGNGYTF. Together with reference TRBV2 and TRBJ1-2, the CDR3 gives the full variable domain: EPEVTQTPSHQVTQMGQEVILRCVPISNHLYFYWYRQILGQKVEFLVSFYNNEISEKSEIFDDQFSVERPDGSNFTLKIRSTKLEDSAMYFCASNRQGNGYTFGSGTRLTVV.